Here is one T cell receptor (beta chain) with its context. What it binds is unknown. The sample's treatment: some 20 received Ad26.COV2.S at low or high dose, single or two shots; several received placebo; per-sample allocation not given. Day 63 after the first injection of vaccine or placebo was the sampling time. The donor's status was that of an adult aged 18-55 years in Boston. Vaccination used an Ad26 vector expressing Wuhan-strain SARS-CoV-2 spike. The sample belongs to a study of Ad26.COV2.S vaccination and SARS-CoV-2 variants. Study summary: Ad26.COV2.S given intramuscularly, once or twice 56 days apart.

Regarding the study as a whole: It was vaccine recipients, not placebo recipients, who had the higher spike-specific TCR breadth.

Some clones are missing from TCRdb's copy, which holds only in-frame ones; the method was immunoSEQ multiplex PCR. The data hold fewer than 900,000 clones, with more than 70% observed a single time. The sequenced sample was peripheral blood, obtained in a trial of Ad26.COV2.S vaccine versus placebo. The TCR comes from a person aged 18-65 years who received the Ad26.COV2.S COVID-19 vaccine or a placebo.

CDR3 sequence: CSVGPGTGKLSSYNEQFF. In nucleotides, the CDR3 is TGCAGCGTCGGTCCCGGGACAGGGAAACTAAGCTCCTACAATGAGCAGTTCTTC. The chain combines TRBV29-1 with TRBJ2-1; TRBD1 matches 9 bases. Trimming took 6 bases from V and 0 from J; bases not matched to a gene: 15. Looked up from germline, CDR1 is SQVTM and CDR2 is ANQGSEA. This CDR3 is 18 amino acids long.